The 17 T cell receptor beta chains reported below all come from one sample, sequenced in a study of T-cell memory formation after mild COVID-19. In TCRdb, the 5' RACE reads were re-called with MiXCR into one record per CDR3 protein. Here the sample spans about 180,000 distinct CDR3 sequences, about a fifth being singletons. Specimen: PBMCs or a T cell subset sorted from them (not recorded which). Every receptor here comes from a man younger than 35 who had mild COVID-19 (a few samples of this study predate the infection). Cell type and time point are not known.

The CDR3 region is CASSTNSRNSPLHF. The CDR3 DNA sequence: TGTGCCAGCAGCACCAACAGCCGCAATTCACCCCTCCACTTT. V is TRBV9 and J is TRBJ1-6; no clear D. Germline V CDR1 and CDR2: SGDLS, YYNGEE. V was shortened by 4 bases and J by 7 bases, with 12 bases between the two germline ends. The CDR3 runs 14 residues.

The genes are TRBV20-1 and TRBJ2-5; 8 nucleotides agree with TRBD2. The V gene's germline CDR1 is DFQATT and CDR2 SNEGSKA (reference sequence). The CDR3 loop spans 15 amino acids. With 7 bases clipped from V and 5 bases from J, the junction kept 15 bases outside the gene matches. The chain's CDR3 is CSVTDPGLGSETQYF. In DNA, the CDR3 is TGCAGTGTTACCGACCCGGGACTAGGGTCTGAGACCCAGTACTTC.

The genes are TRBV2 and TRBJ2-7; no reliable D call. This CDR3 has 14 amino acids. Trimming took off 8 bases at V and 4 bases at J, with 18 bases between the two ends. Germline V gene data show CDR1 as SNHLY and CDR2 as FYNNEI. The CDR3: CASRQAIVLYEQYV. The CDR3 nucleotides read TGTGCCAGCCGCCAGGCCATCGTTCTTTACGAGCAGTACGTC.

CDR3 amino acids: CASSSRDRGNYEQYF. CDR3 DNA sequence: TGTGCCAGCAGTTCCCGGGACAGGGGGAACTACGAGCAGTACTTC. The chain links TRBV6-5 to TRBJ2-7, with TRBD1 matching over 11 bases. The CDR3 spans 15 residues. J was trimmed by 3 bases and V by 4 bases; bases with no gene match: 5. Germline V gives CDR1 MNHEY, CDR2 SVGAGI.

The genes are TRBV4-1 and TRBJ2-4; D is tentatively TRBD1 or TRBD2 (6 bases each). With 3 bases removed from V and 0 bases from J, the gap between germline ends came to 15 bases. This CDR3 comprises 17 residues. Per germline, CDR1 MGHRA and CDR2 YSYEKL. Here the CDR3 reads CASSQAQGGLAKNIQYF. In DNA, the CDR3 is TGCGCCAGCAGCCAGGCTCAAGGGGGACTAGCCAAAAACATTCAGTACTTC.

The chain joins TRBV24-1 to TRBJ2-3; 9 bases agree with TRBD1. The CDR3 length is 16 residues. Germline CDR1 reads KGHDR; CDR2 reads SFDVKD. The ends lost 7 bases at V and 0 bases at J; junction bases unmatched: 7. The CDR3 DNA reads TGTGCCACCAGCCCCGGGACAGGGCGCAGCACAGATACGCAGTATTTT. It codes for CATSPGTGRSTDTQYF.

This clonotype came up a few times. The chain is built from TRBV11-2 and TRBJ2-3, with no clear D. The germline V gene encodes CDR1 SGHAT and CDR2 FQNNGV. The CDR3 has 12 amino acids. V lost 8 bases to trimming and J lost 5 bases, with 11 bases between them. This chain's CDR3 is CASRPPGDTQYF. The DNA of the CDR3 is TGTGCCAGCCGACCCCCGGGAGATACGCAGTATTTT.

This clonotype was seen many times. V gene TRBV5-1 combines with J gene TRBJ2-1; D not resolved. Germline-derived CDR1 and CDR2 are SGHRS and YFSETQ. This CDR3 is built from 14 residues. Trimming left V 0 bases short and J 0 bases short, with 4 bases between. The CDR3 bases are TGCGCCAGCAGCTTGGGGAGCTCCTACAATGAGCAGTTCTTC. Translating gives CASSLGSSYNEQFF.

V gene TRBV5-5 combines with J gene TRBJ2-5, with a weak D call TRBD2 (6 bases). The V end was cut by 1 base, the J end by 5 bases, with 9 bases between. The V gene's germline CDR1 is SGHKS and CDR2 YYEKEE (reference sequence). The CDR3 covers 13 residues. The CDR3 here is CASSLWDLETQYF. CDR3 DNA: TGTGCCAGCAGCTTGTGGGACTTGGAGACCCAGTACTTC.

The chain is built from TRBV28 and TRBJ1-1; TRBD1 is a possible D gene (5 bases). CDR1 MDHEN and CDR2 SYDVKM come from the germline V gene. With 8 bases removed from V and 3 bases from J, the gap between germline ends came to 16 bases. CDR3 size: 14 residues. As DNA, the CDR3 is TGTGCCAGCGGTACTCAGGGATTTTACACTGAAGCTTTCTTT. Translating it yields CASGTQGFYTEAFF.

There are a few counts of this clonotype. The chain links TRBV12-3 or TRBV12-4 to TRBJ1-2; no clear D gene. This CDR3 is 12 amino acids long. V lost 3 bases, J lost 8 bases, and 10 bases lay in between. CDR3 residues: CASSLGGQGYTF. The DNA for the CDR3 is TGTGCCAGCAGTTTGGGAGGTCAAGGCTACACCTTC.

This clonotype was seen many times. The V call is TRBV29-1, the J call TRBJ1-1; 7 bases map to TRBD1. The germline gives CDR1 SQVTM, CDR2 ANQGSEA. This CDR3 has 13 amino acids. Trimming removed 3 bases from V and 4 bases from J; junction bases left unmatched: 5. The CDR3 loop reads CSVDGQGGTEAFF. CDR3 DNA: TGCAGCGTTGATGGCCAGGGGGGCACTGAAGCTTTCTTT.

The CDR3 DNA reads as TGCAGTGCTAGAGTGGCGTCGACAGATACGCAGTATTTT. Amino acids: CSARVASTDTQYF. The rearrangement links TRBV20-1 to TRBJ2-3; D uncertain. CDR3 length equals 13 residues. The germline gives CDR1 DFQATT, CDR2 SNEGSKA (reference sequence). V lost 1 base to trimming and J lost 3 bases, with 8 bases between them.

In this sample, this clonotype turned up many times. The chain employs TRBV4-3 and TRBJ1-4, with D possibly matching TRBD1 (5 bases). V dropped 4 bases and J dropped 0 bases, with 9 bases sitting between them. The germline V gene has CDR1 LGHNA and CDR2 YSLEER. This CDR3 contains 15 residues. The CDR3 DNA is TGCGCCAGCAGCCCCCTCAGGGCAACTAATGAAAAACTGTTTTTT. It encodes CASSPLRATNEKLFF.

The chain combines TRBV29-1 with TRBJ1-2; TRBD1 is a possible D gene (5 bases). Germline V gene sequence: CDR1 SQVTM, CDR2 ANQGSEA. V shed 5 bases and J shed 3 bases, with 13 bases lying between them. The CDR3 totals 13 residues. This CDR3 reads CSVLTDSYYGYTF. In nucleotides, the CDR3 is TGCAGCGTTTTGACAGACTCCTACTATGGCTACACCTTC.

The genes are TRBV7-2 and TRBJ2-3; D tentatively reads TRBD1 or TRBD2 (5 bases each). V dropped 5 bases and J dropped 6 bases, with 15 bases sitting between them. Germline V gene data show CDR1 as SGHTA and CDR2 as FQGNSA. This CDR3 contains 14 residues. CDR3 amino acids: CASSGQTGPDTQYF. CDR3 DNA sequence: TGTGCCAGCAGCGGTCAAACGGGGCCGGATACGCAGTATTTT.

The chain uses TRBV7-2 and TRBJ2-5; no clear D. CDR3 length: 15 residues. Germline V gene data show CDR1 as SGHTA and CDR2 as FQGNSA. Trimming stripped 3 bases from V and 2 bases from J, with 13 bases between. The CDR3: CASSFSIDRQETQYF. The CDR3 DNA reads as TGTGCCAGCAGCTTCTCAATAGACCGGCAAGAGACCCAGTACTTC. The whole variable domain, remainder taken from reference TRBV7-2 and TRBJ2-5, is GAGVSQSPSNKVTEKGKDVELRCDPISGHTALYWYRQSLGQGLEFLIYFQGNSAPDKSGLPSDRFSAERTGGSVSTLTIQRTQQEDSAVYLCASSFSIDRQETQYFGPGTRLLVL.